This T cell receptor (beta chain) was documented in a study of blood T cells in healthy people across ages. For the second PCR, which ran for roughly 7 to 11 cycles, a sample-barcoded 5' primer and a J-beta primer mix were used. In TCRdb, the 5' RACE reads were re-called with MiXCR into one record per CDR3 protein. The sample has over a million distinct CDR3 sequences, 42% seen once; the top ten hold approximately 7.9%. This clonotype was recorded only once. Antigen: not known. Per sample, no less than 5.5 micrograms of total RNA were extracted. Overall study findings and caveats: Roughly linear declines in TCR beta diversity per million T cells occurred with age.

V shed 0 bases and J shed 7 bases, with 9 bases lying between them. The CDR3 is 14 residues long. The clonotype comes from a woman younger than 30 in good health. What was sequenced was blood. This chain links TRBV12-3 or TRBV12-4 with TRBJ1-4; weak D call: TRBD1 (5 bases). This CDR3 is CASSLASGGEKLFF. The CDR3 DNA is TGTGCCAGCAGTTTAGCCTCCGGGGGTGAAAAACTGTTTTTT.